This TCR beta chain was identified in a study of blood T cell repertoires in COVID-19. Background on the study: Researchers got acute and convalescent COVID-19 samples from the United States, Italy and Spain. From T cells, B-cell-depleted T cells, or PBMCs came the material, which was cDNA or gDNA.

Seattle researchers signed up patients amid active infection and tracked them longitudinally. Original data processing: Nucleated cell counts were estimated from reference gene primer amplification. Measured with immunoSEQ multiplex PCR; TCRdb has only the in-frame clones, and not every one. V, J and clone size derive from that table, while D and trimming were established from the DNA sequence. Here the sample spans about 300,000 clones, 65% to 85% being singletons. Germline values: CDR1 SGHDT, CDR2 YYEEEE. Unmatched junction bases numbered 8, after V lost 0 bases and J lost 6 bases. The CDR3 is made up of 15 amino acids.

J is TRBJ2-7 and V is TRBV5-6; 8 bases agree with TRBD2. Sequenced input: peripheral blood. This TCR was sampled from a human donor with COVID-19, enrolled during active disease. The donor label of this sample is uncertain. CDR3 sequence: CASSLVSGSGGEQYF. The CDR3 region has the DNA TGTGCCAGCAGCTTGGTGTCGGGGAGCGGGGGCGAGCAGTACTTC.